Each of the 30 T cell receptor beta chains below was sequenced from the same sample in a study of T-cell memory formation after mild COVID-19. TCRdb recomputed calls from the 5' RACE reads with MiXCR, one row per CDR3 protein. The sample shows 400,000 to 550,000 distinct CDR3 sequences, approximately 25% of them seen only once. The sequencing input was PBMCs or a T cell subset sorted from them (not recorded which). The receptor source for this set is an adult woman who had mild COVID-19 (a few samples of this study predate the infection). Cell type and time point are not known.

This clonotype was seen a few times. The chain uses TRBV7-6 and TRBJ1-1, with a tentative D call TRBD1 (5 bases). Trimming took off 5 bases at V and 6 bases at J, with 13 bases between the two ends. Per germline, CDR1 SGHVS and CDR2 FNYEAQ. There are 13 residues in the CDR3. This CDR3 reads CASSIRVMAEAFF. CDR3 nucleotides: TGTGCCAGCAGCATCAGGGTTATGGCTGAAGCTTTCTTT.

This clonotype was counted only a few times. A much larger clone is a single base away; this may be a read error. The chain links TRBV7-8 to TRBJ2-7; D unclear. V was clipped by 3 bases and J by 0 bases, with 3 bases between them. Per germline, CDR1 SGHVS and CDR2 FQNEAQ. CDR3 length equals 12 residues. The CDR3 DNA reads TGTGCCAGCAGCTTCATCTCCTACGAGCAGTACTTC. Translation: CASSFISYEQYF.

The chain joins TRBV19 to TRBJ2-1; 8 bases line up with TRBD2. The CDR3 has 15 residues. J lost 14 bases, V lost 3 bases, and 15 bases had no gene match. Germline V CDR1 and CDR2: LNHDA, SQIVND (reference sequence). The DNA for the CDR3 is TGTGCCAGTAGTATGGGAATCACTAGCGGAGACCTGGAGTTCTTC. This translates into CASSMGITSGDLEFF.

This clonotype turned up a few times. The CDR3 sequence is CATSDRSGTLGNEQFF. The CDR3 bases are TGTGCCACCAGTGACCGTAGCGGGACGCTCGGGAATGAGCAGTTCTTC. J is TRBJ2-1 and V is TRBV24-1; TRBD2 matches 8 bases. The germline gives CDR1 KGHDR, CDR2 SFDVKD. V lost 4 bases and J lost 7; bases outside the gene matches: 11. The CDR3 totals 16 residues.

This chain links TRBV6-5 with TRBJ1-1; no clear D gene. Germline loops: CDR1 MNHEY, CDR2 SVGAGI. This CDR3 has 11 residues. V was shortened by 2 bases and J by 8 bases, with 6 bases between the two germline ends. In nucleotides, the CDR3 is TGTGCCAGCAGTTACCGGACGGAAGCTTTCTTT. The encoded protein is CASSYRTEAFF.

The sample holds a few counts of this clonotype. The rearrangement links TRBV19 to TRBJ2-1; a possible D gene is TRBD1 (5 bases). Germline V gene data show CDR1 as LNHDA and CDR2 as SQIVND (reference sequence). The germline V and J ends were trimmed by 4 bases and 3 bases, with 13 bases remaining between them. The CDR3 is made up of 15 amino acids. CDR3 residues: CASSTALGVYNEQFF. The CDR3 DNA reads TGTGCCAGTAGTACGGCTTTAGGGGTCTACAATGAGCAGTTCTTC.

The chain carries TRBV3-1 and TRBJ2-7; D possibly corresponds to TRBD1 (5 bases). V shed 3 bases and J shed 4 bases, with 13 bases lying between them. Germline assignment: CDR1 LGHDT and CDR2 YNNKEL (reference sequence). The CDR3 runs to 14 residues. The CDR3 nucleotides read TGTGCCAGCAGCCATCGAAGGGGTCCTTACGAGCAGTACTTC. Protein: CASSHRRGPYEQYF.

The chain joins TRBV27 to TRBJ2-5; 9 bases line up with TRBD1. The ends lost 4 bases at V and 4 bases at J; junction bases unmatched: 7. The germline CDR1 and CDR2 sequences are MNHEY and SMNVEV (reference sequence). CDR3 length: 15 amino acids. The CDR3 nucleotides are TGTGCCAGCAGTTCTTGGACAGGGGTGAGAGAGACCCAGTACTTC. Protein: CASSSWTGVRETQYF.

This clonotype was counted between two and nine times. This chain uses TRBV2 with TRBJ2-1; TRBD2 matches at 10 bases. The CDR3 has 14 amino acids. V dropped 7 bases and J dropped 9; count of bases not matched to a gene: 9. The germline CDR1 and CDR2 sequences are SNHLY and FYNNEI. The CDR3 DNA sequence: TGTGCCAGCAAAGGACTAGCGGCGCCCACTGAGCAGTTCTTC. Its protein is CASKGLAAPTEQFF.

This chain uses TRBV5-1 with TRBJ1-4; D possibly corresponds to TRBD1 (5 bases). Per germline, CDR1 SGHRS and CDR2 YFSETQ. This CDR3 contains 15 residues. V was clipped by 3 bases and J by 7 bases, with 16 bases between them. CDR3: CASSWSGGVGEKLFF. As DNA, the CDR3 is TGCGCCAGCAGCTGGTCGGGGGGGGTCGGTGAAAAACTGTTTTTT.

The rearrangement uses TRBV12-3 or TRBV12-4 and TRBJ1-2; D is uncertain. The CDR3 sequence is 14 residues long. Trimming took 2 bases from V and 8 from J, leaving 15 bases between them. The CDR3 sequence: CASSLNPPVWGYTF. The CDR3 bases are TGTGCCAGCAGTTTAAACCCGCCGGTTTGGGGCTACACCTTC.

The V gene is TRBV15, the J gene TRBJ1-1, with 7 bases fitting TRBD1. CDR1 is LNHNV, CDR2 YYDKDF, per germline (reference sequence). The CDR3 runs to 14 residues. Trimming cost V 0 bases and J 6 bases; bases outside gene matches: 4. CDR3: CATSRDQGTAEAFF. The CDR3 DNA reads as TGTGCCACCAGCAGAGATCAGGGGACAGCTGAAGCTTTCTTT.

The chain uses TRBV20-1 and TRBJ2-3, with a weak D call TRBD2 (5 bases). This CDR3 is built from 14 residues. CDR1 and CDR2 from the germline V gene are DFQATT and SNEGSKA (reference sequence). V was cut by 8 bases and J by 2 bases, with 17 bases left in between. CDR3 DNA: TGCAGTTGTTTAGCGTCCACTTCCACAGATACGCAGTATTTT. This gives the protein CSCLASTSTDTQYF.

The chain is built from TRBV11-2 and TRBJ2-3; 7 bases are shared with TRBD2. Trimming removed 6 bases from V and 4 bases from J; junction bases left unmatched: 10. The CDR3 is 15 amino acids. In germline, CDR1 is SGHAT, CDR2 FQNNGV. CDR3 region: CASSNGGRVSDTQYF. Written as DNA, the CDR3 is TGTGCCAGCAGTAACGGCGGGAGAGTCTCAGATACGCAGTATTTT. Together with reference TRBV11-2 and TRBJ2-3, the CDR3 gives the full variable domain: EAGVAQSPRYKIIEKRQSVAFWCNPISGHATLYWYQQILGQGPKLLIQFQNNGVVDDSQLPKDRFSAERLKGVDSTLKIQPAKLEDSAVYLCASSNGGRVSDTQYFGPGTRLTVL.

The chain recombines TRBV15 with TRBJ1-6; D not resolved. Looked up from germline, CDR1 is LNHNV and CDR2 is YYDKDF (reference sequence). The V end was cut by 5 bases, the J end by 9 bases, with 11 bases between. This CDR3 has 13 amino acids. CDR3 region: CATSPRSASPLHF. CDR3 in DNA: TGTGCCACCAGCCCCCGGTCTGCTTCACCCCTCCACTTT.

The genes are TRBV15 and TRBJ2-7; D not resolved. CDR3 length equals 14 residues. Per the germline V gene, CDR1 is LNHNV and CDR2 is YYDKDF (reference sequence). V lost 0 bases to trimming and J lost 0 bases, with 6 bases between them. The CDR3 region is CATSRDTISYEQYF. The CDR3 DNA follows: TGTGCCACCAGCAGAGACACAATCTCCTACGAGCAGTACTTC.

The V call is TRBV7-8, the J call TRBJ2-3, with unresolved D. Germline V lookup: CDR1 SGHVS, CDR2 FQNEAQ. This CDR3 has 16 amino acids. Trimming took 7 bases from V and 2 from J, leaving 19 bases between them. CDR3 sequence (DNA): TGTGCCAGCAACCAACACTCCCGCCTTAACACAGATACGCAGTATTTT. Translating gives CASNQHSRLNTDTQYF.

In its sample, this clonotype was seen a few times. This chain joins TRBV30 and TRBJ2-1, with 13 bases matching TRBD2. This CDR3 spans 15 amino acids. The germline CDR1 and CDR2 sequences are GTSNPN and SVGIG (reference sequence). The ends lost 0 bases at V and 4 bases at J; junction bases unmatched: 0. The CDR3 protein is CAWSVLAGGYNEQFF. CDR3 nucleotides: TGTGCCTGGAGTGTACTAGCGGGAGGGTACAATGAGCAGTTCTTC.

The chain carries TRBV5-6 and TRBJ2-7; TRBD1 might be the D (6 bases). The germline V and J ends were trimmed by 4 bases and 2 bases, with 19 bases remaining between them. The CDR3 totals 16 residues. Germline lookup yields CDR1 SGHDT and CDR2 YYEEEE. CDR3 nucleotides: TGTGCCAGCAGCCACCTCCGACAGGCCGTTCCCTACGAGCAGTACTTC. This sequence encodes CASSHLRQAVPYEQYF.

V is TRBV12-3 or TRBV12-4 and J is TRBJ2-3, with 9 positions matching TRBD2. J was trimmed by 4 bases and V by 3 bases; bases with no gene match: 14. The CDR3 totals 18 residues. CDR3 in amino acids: CASSFLGQAGGGPDTQYF. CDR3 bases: TGTGCCAGCAGTTTCTTGGGGCAAGCGGGAGGAGGGCCAGATACGCAGTATTTT.

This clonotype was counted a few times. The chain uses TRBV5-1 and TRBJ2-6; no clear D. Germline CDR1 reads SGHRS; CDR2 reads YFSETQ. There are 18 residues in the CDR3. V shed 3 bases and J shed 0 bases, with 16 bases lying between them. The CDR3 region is CASSSEAFKFSGANVLTF. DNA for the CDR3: TGCGCCAGCAGCTCTGAGGCCTTCAAGTTCTCTGGGGCCAACGTCCTGACTTTC.

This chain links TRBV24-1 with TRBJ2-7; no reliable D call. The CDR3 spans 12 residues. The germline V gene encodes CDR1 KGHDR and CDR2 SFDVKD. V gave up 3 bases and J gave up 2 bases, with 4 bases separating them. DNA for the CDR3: TGTGCCACCAGTGATGCCACCTACGAGCAGTACTTC. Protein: CATSDATYEQYF.

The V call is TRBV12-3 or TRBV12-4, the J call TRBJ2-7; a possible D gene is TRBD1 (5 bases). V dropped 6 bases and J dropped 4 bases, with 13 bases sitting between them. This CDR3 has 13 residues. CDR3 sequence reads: CASRETGIYEQYF. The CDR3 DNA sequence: TGTGCCAGCAGGGAAACAGGAATTTACGAGCAGTACTTC.

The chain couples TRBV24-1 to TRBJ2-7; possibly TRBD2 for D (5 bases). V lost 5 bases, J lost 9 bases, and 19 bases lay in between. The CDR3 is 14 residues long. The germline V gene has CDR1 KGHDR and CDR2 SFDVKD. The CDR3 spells CATSATDSSTVQYF. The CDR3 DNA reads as TGTGCCACCAGTGCTACGGACTCCTCTACGGTGCAGTACTTC.

The CDR3 here is CASSFIAGGYYEQYF. The CDR3 DNA follows: TGTGCCAGCAGTTTTATCGCAGGGGGCTACTACGAGCAGTACTTC. This sequence joins TRBV27 and TRBJ2-7; 8 positions agree with TRBD1. Germline loops: CDR1 MNHEY, CDR2 SMNVEV (reference sequence). The CDR3 is 15 residues long. The ends lost 3 bases at V and 3 bases at J; junction bases unmatched: 7.

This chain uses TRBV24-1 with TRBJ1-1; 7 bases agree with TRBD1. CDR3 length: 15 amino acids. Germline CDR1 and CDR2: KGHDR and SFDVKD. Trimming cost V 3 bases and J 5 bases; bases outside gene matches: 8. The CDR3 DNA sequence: TGTGCCACCAGTGATCCCACAGGGGCCGGTACTGAAGCTTTCTTT. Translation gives CATSDPTGAGTEAFF.

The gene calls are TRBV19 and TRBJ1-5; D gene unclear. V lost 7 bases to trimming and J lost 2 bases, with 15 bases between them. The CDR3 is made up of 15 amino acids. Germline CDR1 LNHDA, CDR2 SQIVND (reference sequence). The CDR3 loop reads CASTSWESGNQPQHF. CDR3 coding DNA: TGTGCCAGTACCAGTTGGGAGTCGGGCAATCAGCCCCAGCATTTT. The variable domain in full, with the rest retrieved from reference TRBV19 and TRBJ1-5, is DGGITQSPKYLFRKEGQNVTLSCEQNLNHDAMYWYRQDPGQGLRLIYYSQIVNDFQKGDIAEGYSVSREKKESFPLTVTSAQKNPTAFYLCASTSWESGNQPQHFGDGTRLSIL.

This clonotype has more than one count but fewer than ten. The CDR3 DNA follows: TGTGCCAGCAGCTTAGCGGGAACGGAGACCCAGTACTTC. Its protein product is CASSLAGTETQYF. The rearrangement joins TRBV7-2 to TRBJ2-5; no clear D gene. The CDR3 is 13 residues long. Trimming took off 0 bases at V and 5 bases at J, with 7 bases between the two ends. Germline V gene sequence: CDR1 SGHTA, CDR2 FQGNSA. The whole variable domain, remainder taken from reference TRBV7-2 and TRBJ2-5, is GAGVSQSPSNKVTEKGKDVELRCDPISGHTALYWYRQSLGQGLEFLIYFQGNSAPDKSGLPSDRFSAERTGGSVSTLTIQRTQQEDSAVYLCASSLAGTETQYFGPGTRLLVL.

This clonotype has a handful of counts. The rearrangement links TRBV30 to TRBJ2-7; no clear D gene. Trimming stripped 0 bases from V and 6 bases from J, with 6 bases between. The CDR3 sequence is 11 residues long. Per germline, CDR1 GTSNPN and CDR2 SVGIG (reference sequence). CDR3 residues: CAWSVYSEQYF. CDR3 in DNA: TGTGCCTGGAGTGTATATTCCGAGCAGTACTTC.

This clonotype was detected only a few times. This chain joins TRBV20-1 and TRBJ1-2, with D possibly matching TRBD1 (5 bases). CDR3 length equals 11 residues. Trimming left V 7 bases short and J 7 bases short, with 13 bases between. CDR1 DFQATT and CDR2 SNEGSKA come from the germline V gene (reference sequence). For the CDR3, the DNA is TGCAGTGGTCCCCGGGACCTTGGCTACACCTTC. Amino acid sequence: CSGPRDLGYTF.